This passage covers 29 T cell receptor beta chains from one sample sequenced in a study of cytomegalovirus exposure and HLA in healthy donors. It was with 60 Vbeta and 13 Jbeta primers that the PCR ran. Using immunoSEQ multiplex PCR, the repertoire was profiled, and TCRdb retains in-frame clones only, with some absent. The sample lists roughly 110,000 clones; around 73% were seen once. Sequenced sample: PBMCs. Receptors were obtained from a man younger than 40 in good health and CMV-seronegative.

This CDR3 reads CASSPPDAGTRTDTQYF. CDR3 coding DNA: TGTGCCAGCTCACCACCGGATGCGGGAACGCGCACAGATACGCAGTATTTT. The chain recombines TRBV18 with TRBJ2-3, with D possibly being TRBD2 (6 bases). Trimming took off 0 bases at V and 1 base at J, with 14 bases between the two ends. The V gene's germline CDR1 is KGHSH and CDR2 LQKENI. The CDR3 loop spans 17 amino acids.

The chain employs TRBV5-1 and TRBJ1-2; 7 nucleotides match TRBD1. Unmatched junction bases numbered 11, after V lost 4 bases and J lost 8 bases. CDR3 length: 14 amino acids. The germline V gene has CDR1 SGHRS and CDR2 YFSETQ. The CDR3 sequence is CASSLDREFEGYTF. CDR3 bases: TGCGCCAGCAGCCTAGACAGGGAATTTGAGGGCTACACCTTC.

The chain is built from TRBV7-2 and TRBJ2-1; D possibly corresponds to TRBD2 (5 bases). Trimming left V 3 bases short and J 5 bases short, with 14 bases between. The length of the CDR3 is 15 residues. The germline V gene has CDR1 SGHTA and CDR2 FQGNSA. The CDR3 loop is CASSLSNDGNNEQFF. In DNA, the CDR3 is TGTGCCAGCAGCTTGTCAAACGACGGGAACAATGAGCAGTTCTTC.

The chain couples TRBV2 to TRBJ2-3, with a weak D call TRBD1 (6 bases). Germline-derived CDR1 and CDR2 are SNHLY and FYNNEI. Trimming removed 1 base at V and 8 bases at J, with 13 bases between. The CDR3 is made up of 14 amino acids. CDR3 region: CASSEGGLGFTQYF. The CDR3 DNA reads as TGTGCCAGCAGTGAAGGGGGGCTGGGGTTTACGCAGTATTTT.

Written as DNA, the CDR3 is TGTGCCAGCAGCACCCAAGGATGGGGCAGACGAAGTGAAGCTTTCTTT. Its translation is CASSTQGWGRRSEAFF. The gene calls are TRBV11-2 and TRBJ1-1; D possibly corresponds to TRBD1 (5 bases). Germline V gene sequence: CDR1 SGHAT, CDR2 FQNNGV. The CDR3 is 16 amino acids. V was pared by 5 bases and J by 7 bases, with 23 bases between.

This clone was seen only once. The CDR3 loop is CASSLQGIGGNTIYF. Here the CDR3 DNA reads TGTGCCAGCAGCTTACAGGGAATTGGTGGAAACACCATATATTTT. V is TRBV7-9 and J is TRBJ1-3, with a possible D match to TRBD1 (5 bases). This CDR3 has 15 amino acids. V was shortened by 2 bases and J by 3 bases, with 11 bases between the two germline ends. In germline, CDR1 is SEHNR, CDR2 FQNEAQ (reference sequence).

This sequence joins TRBV19 and TRBJ1-1; D not certain. The CDR3 has 11 residues. Trimming cost V 4 bases and J 8 bases, with 8 bases left between them. Looked up from germline, CDR1 is LNHDA and CDR2 is SQIVND (reference sequence). CDR3 in DNA: TGTGCCAGTAGTAATAACCAGGAAGCTTTCTTT. Its translation: CASSNNQEAFF.

This clone was detected only once. The chain recombines TRBV6-1 with TRBJ2-7; 7 bases map to TRBD1. The CDR3 totals 15 residues. With V trimmed by 7 bases and J by 2 bases, 11 bases remained unmatched. CDR1 is MNHNS and CDR2 is SASEGT in the germline V gene. CDR3 DNA: TGTGCCAGCACCCCAACAAGGGGGCGAGCCTACGAGCAGTACTTC. The encoded protein is CASTPTRGRAYEQYF.

In this sample, this clone turned up a few times. V is TRBV30 and J is TRBJ2-7; D uncertain. V was clipped by 4 bases and J by 3 bases, with 13 bases between them. The CDR3 consists of 13 residues. Germline V gene lookup returns CDR1 GTSNPN and CDR2 SVGIG (reference sequence). The CDR3 spells CAWTGPGVYEQYF. Written as DNA, the CDR3 is TGTGCCTGGACAGGCCCAGGCGTCTACGAGCAGTACTTC.

The V call is TRBV29-1, the J call TRBJ1-2; 9 bases are shared with TRBD1. This CDR3 has 15 amino acids. Trimming removed 4 bases from V and 3 bases from J; junction bases left unmatched: 9. Per the germline V gene, CDR1 is SQVTM and CDR2 is ANQGSEA. CDR3 nucleotides: TGCAGCGTTGCGTTCGGGACAGGGTTCGACTATGGCTACACCTTC. It yields the protein CSVAFGTGFDYGYTF.

This chain links TRBV5-1 with TRBJ1-1; possibly TRBD1 for D (5 bases). Germline CDR1 SGHRS, CDR2 YFSETQ. This CDR3 contains 14 residues. V was cut by 0 bases and J by 5 bases, with 11 bases left in between. This chain's CDR3 is CASSLVGGETEAFF. In DNA, the CDR3 is TGCGCCAGCAGCTTGGTTGGGGGGGAGACTGAAGCTTTCTTT.

This chain links TRBV9 with TRBJ1-2, with 7 bases aligning to TRBD1. Per the germline V gene, CDR1 is SGDLS and CDR2 is YYNGEE. The V and J ends lost 0 bases and 5 bases, in that order; junction bases with no gene match: 7. The length of the CDR3 is 15 residues. CDR3 region: CASSVEVGGSYGYTF. CDR3 nucleotide sequence: TGTGCCAGCAGCGTAGAAGTAGGGGGCAGTTATGGCTACACCTTC.

This sequence joins TRBV9 and TRBJ2-1; TRBD2 agrees at 7 bases. Per germline, CDR1 SGDLS and CDR2 YYNGEE. This CDR3 is 16 amino acids long. V shed 1 base and J 2 bases; nucleotides not matched to a gene: 6. The CDR3 nucleotides read TGTGCCAGCAGCGTATGGGAGGGGTCAACCTACAATGAGCAGTTCTTC. Its translation is CASSVWEGSTYNEQFF.

The rearrangement links TRBV5-1 to TRBJ2-3; TRBD2 matches 11 bases. This CDR3 spans 16 amino acids. The V and J ends lost 1 base and 9 bases, in that order; junction bases with no gene match: 10. Germline-derived CDR1 and CDR2 are SGHRS and YFSETQ. CDR3 coding DNA: TGCGCCAGCAGCTTGTTAGCGGGAGGGGACTTTGAGACGCAGTATTTT. Its protein product is CASSLLAGGDFETQYF.

This clone appeared once. This CDR3 reads CASSPGGIFEQYF. The CDR3 DNA sequence: TGTGCCAGCAGCCCCGGAGGGATCTTCGAGCAGTACTTC. The chain couples TRBV28 to TRBJ2-7; tentative D call: TRBD2 (6 bases). Germline assignment: CDR1 MDHEN and CDR2 SYDVKM. The CDR3 is made up of 13 amino acids. V shed 6 bases and J shed 6 bases, with 15 bases lying between them.

The J gene is TRBJ1-4, the V gene TRBV7-9; D not resolved. With 5 bases removed from V and 8 bases from J, the gap between germline ends came to 12 bases. Germline CDR1 reads SEHNR; CDR2 reads FQNEAQ (reference sequence). The CDR3 contains 13 residues. The CDR3 here is CASSGRSNEKLFF. In nucleotides, the CDR3 is TGTGCCAGCAGCGGGAGGAGTAACGAAAAACTGTTTTTT.

The genes are TRBV11-3 and TRBJ2-5; 7 bases map to TRBD1. The germline V gene has CDR1 SGHNT and CDR2 YENEEA. Trimming at V came to 9 bases and at J to 5 bases, leaving 9 bases not matched to a gene. The CDR3 has 13 amino acids. The CDR3 coding sequence is TGTGCCAGAACAGGGGACGGCCAGGAGACCCAGTACTTC. Protein product: CARTGDGQETQYF.

The rearrangement uses TRBV19 and TRBJ2-5, with no clear D. Germline assignment: CDR1 LNHDA and CDR2 SQIVND (reference sequence). This CDR3 comprises 13 residues. Trimming left V 6 bases short and J 1 base short, with 9 bases between. DNA for the CDR3: TGTGCCAGTAGCACACCCTTCCAAGAGACCCAGTACTTC. This gives the protein CASSTPFQETQYF.

This sequence joins TRBV28 and TRBJ2-6; 7 bases agree with TRBD1. Trimming cost V 5 bases and J 5 bases; bases outside gene matches: 6. The V gene's germline CDR1 is MDHEN and CDR2 SYDVKM. The CDR3 has 15 amino acids. CDR3 nucleotides: TGTGCCAGCAGTAAGGGACAGCTTCGGGCCAACGTCCTGACTTTC. Translation: CASSKGQLRANVLTF.

V and J are TRBV25-1 and TRBJ2-5, with 9 bases identical to TRBD2. Germline loops: CDR1 MGHDK, CDR2 SYGVNS. With V trimmed by 2 bases and J by 5 bases, 9 bases remained unmatched. This CDR3 has 16 amino acids. CDR3 nucleotides: TGTGCCAGCAGTGAAGGGGGTAGCGGGGGCCGGGAGACCCAGTACTTC. This sequence encodes CASSEGGSGGRETQYF.

This clone occurred once. The V and J genes are TRBV5-4 and TRBJ2-7, with TRBD2 matching over 11 bases. Germline V gene sequence: CDR1 SGHNT, CDR2 YYREEE (reference sequence). There are 15 residues in the CDR3. Trimming took 5 bases from V and 5 from J; bases not matched to a gene: 9. CDR3 region: CASSFRTSGSNEQYF. The CDR3 DNA follows: TGTGCCAGCAGTTTTCGGACTAGCGGGTCCAACGAGCAGTACTTC.

The CDR3 bases are TGTGCCACCAGCAGAGATCTGAATCAGCCCCAGCATTTT. Translation gives CATSRDLNQPQHF. The chain employs TRBV15 and TRBJ1-5; D is unresolved. The CDR3 consists of 13 residues. The V end was cut by 0 bases, the J end by 4 bases, with 4 bases between. The V gene's germline CDR1 is LNHNV and CDR2 YYDKDF (reference sequence).

V gene TRBV5-1 combines with J gene TRBJ2-7; TRBD2 matches at 7 bases. V dropped 0 bases and J dropped 0; count of bases not matched to a gene: 3. The CDR3 spans 15 residues. The germline gives CDR1 SGHRS, CDR2 YFSETQ. CDR3 nucleotide sequence: TGCGCCAGCAGCTTGGTGCGCGGGGGCTCCTACGAGCAGTACTTC. As protein: CASSLVRGGSYEQYF.

This clone showed up just a few times. The chain uses TRBV27 and TRBJ1-3, with 7 positions matching TRBD1. The CDR3 has 16 residues. Trimming removed 5 bases from V and 3 bases from J; junction bases left unmatched: 10. Germline lookup yields CDR1 MNHEY and CDR2 SMNVEV (reference sequence). The CDR3 DNA reads as TGTGCCAGCAGTCCGTCGAGAGACAGGGTTGGAAACACCATATATTTT. Amino acids: CASSPSRDRVGNTIYF.

This clone was seen more than once but under ten times. The chain is built from TRBV5-4 and TRBJ2-7; D is possibly TRBD1 (5 bases). This CDR3 contains 16 residues. Per the germline V gene, CDR1 is SGHNT and CDR2 is YYREEE (reference sequence). Trimming stripped 4 bases from V and 0 bases from J, with 17 bases between. The CDR3 nucleotides are TGTGCCAGCAGCGCCGACAGAATCAAGAACTCCTACGAGCAGTACTTC. Amino acids: CASSADRIKNSYEQYF.

The chain recombines TRBV5-1 with TRBJ1-1; 8 bases map to TRBD1. The V segment lost 2 bases and the J segment 4 bases; nucleotides outside the gene matches: 4. CDR1 is SGHRS, CDR2 YFSETQ, per germline. The CDR3 runs 14 residues. This chain's CDR3 is CASSFGQGGTEAFF. As DNA, the CDR3 is TGCGCCAGCAGCTTCGGACAGGGCGGCACTGAAGCTTTCTTT.

This clone was counted a few times. The CDR3 reads CASSLMVGSTGVSERLFF. CDR3 DNA sequence: TGTGCCAGCAGCTTGATGGTCGGATCGACAGGGGTTTCCGAGAGACTGTTTTTT. This chain uses TRBV5-6 with TRBJ1-4; TRBD1 agrees at 8 bases. V lost 1 base and J lost 13; bases outside the gene matches: 21. CDR1 is SGHDT, CDR2 YYEEEE, per germline. The CDR3 loop spans 18 amino acids.

This clone was counted between two and nine times. The V and J genes are TRBV7-3 and TRBJ2-2; D possibly corresponds to TRBD1 (5 bases). CDR1 and CDR2 from the germline V gene are SGHTA and FQGTGA. The CDR3 loop spans 14 amino acids. V dropped 7 bases and J dropped 0 bases, with 9 bases sitting between them. The DNA of the CDR3 is TGTGCCAGCACCTCGACAGCGAACACCGGGGAGCTGTTTTTT. Protein: CASTSTANTGELFF.

The chain uses TRBV4-1 and TRBJ2-3; 12 bases are shared with TRBD2. The CDR3 is made up of 17 amino acids. V shed 2 bases and J 2 bases; nucleotides not matched to a gene: 5. The germline V gene has CDR1 MGHRA and CDR2 YSYEKL. CDR3: CASSQRLAGASTDTQYF. As DNA, the CDR3 is TGCGCCAGCAGCCAAAGACTAGCGGGAGCCTCCACAGATACGCAGTATTTT.